This TCR beta chain was found in a study of shared clonotypes between healthy human individuals. Study findings and constraints: With a few donors compared, roughly 4.9% of naive CD4 clonotypes were shared.

This clone was seen once. Its cognate antigen is unknown. Other DNA sequences within the sample encode an identical CDR3. Every immunoSEQ plate was one replicate of a subset's evenly spread DNA. Generated by immunoSEQ multiplex PCR, the TCRdb table keeps only in-frame clones and is missing some. The sample contains about 1 million clones, about 76% of which appear only once. CDR3 size: 13 residues. Germline V gene data show CDR1 as SGHRS and CDR2 as YFSETQ. V dropped 5 bases and J dropped 2; count of bases not matched to a gene: 4. The specimen was memory CD4+ T cells sorted from blood. This sample's subset: CD45RA-negative fraction. The TCR originated in a man aged 18 to 30 in good health. This rearrangement joins TRBV5-1 to TRBJ2-7; 7 bases line up with TRBD1. The CDR3 DNA reads TGCGCCAGCAGGTCGGGGACAGCCTACGAGCAGTACTTC. Residues: CASRSGTAYEQYF.